The 24 T cell receptor beta chains given below trace back to one sample, sequenced in a study of cytomegalovirus exposure and HLA in healthy donors. PCR primers comprised 60 Vbeta and 13 Jbeta primers. The table came from immunoSEQ multiplex PCR; TCRdb's copy has only in-frame clones and leaves some out. Here the sample spans 110,000 to 150,000 clones, over 60% being singletons. Sequenced material: PBMCs. These receptors were taken from a man in his forties in good health and CMV-seronegative.

The chain recombines TRBV19 with TRBJ2-7; 10 nucleotides line up with TRBD2. CDR1 is LNHDA, CDR2 SQIVND, per germline (reference sequence). The V segment lost 1 base and the J segment 3 bases; nucleotides outside the gene matches: 6. The CDR3 spans 16 residues. In DNA, the CDR3 is TGTGCCAGTAGTATAGCGCTAGCGGGAGCCAACTACGAGCAGTACTTC. Its translation is CASSIALAGANYEQYF.

This sequence joins TRBV5-4 and TRBJ2-5; D gene ambiguous. The germline V gene encodes CDR1 SGHNT and CDR2 YYREEE (reference sequence). The CDR3 is 12 amino acids. Trimming removed 4 bases from V and 4 bases from J, with 8 bases in between. The CDR3 is CASSPTGETQYF. Here the CDR3 DNA reads TGTGCCAGCAGCCCCACGGGAGAGACCCAGTACTTC. The full variable domain, completed using reference TRBV5-4 and TRBJ2-5, is ETGVTQSPTHLIKTRGQQVTLRCSSQSGHNTVSWYQQALGQGPQFIFQYYREEENGRGNFPPRFSGLQFPNYSSELNVNALELDDSALYLCASSPTGETQYFGPGTRLLVL.

This clone occurred once. The chain recombines TRBV11-2 with TRBJ1-5; no clear D gene. With 0 bases removed from V and 7 bases from J, the gap between germline ends came to 13 bases. In germline, CDR1 is SGHAT, CDR2 FQNNGV. The CDR3 has 15 amino acids. The CDR3: CASSLDGFREQPQHF. CDR3 nucleotides: TGTGCCAGCAGCTTAGATGGGTTTCGGGAACAGCCCCAGCATTTT.

The genes are TRBV27 and TRBJ1-1, with 9 positions matching TRBD1. This CDR3 spans 13 amino acids. V dropped 2 bases and J dropped 9; count of bases not matched to a gene: 4. Germline V CDR1 and CDR2: MNHEY, SMNVEV (reference sequence). The CDR3 nucleotides are TGTGCCAGCAGTTTAGGGGGGACAGGGAAAGCTTTCTTT. Protein: CASSLGGTGKAFF.

The chain links TRBV25-1 to TRBJ1-2; D gene uncertain. This CDR3 has 13 residues. The ends were cut back, 2 bases at V and 6 bases at J, with 10 bases in the middle. Germline V gene data show CDR1 as MGHDK and CDR2 as SYGVNS. CDR3 in amino acids: CASSEGPGNGYTF. In DNA form, the CDR3 reads TGTGCCAGCAGTGAAGGACCGGGGAATGGCTACACCTTC.

This clone was seen only a few times. V usage is TRBV5-1 and J usage is TRBJ2-3; 8 bases align to TRBD2. Losses at the gene ends were 0 bases for V and 5 bases for J; bases not matched to a gene: 8. In germline, CDR1 is SGHRS, CDR2 YFSETQ. This CDR3 has 16 amino acids. The CDR3 sequence is CASSLASGGWGDTQYF. The CDR3, as DNA: TGCGCCAGCAGCTTGGCCTCGGGAGGGTGGGGAGATACGCAGTATTTT. Together with reference TRBV5-1 and TRBJ2-3, the CDR3 gives the full variable domain: KAGVTQTPRYLIKTRGQQVTLSCSPISGHRSVSWYQQTPGQGLQFLFEYFSETQRNKGNFPGRFSGRQFSNSRSEMNVSTLELGDSALYLCASSLASGGWGDTQYFGPGTRLTVL.

This clone has just one count. This chain uses TRBV19 with TRBJ2-5; TRBD2 might be the D (6 bases). With 6 bases removed from V and 5 bases from J, the gap between germline ends came to 16 bases. This CDR3 region has 14 residues. Germline CDR1 and CDR2: LNHDA and SQIVND (reference sequence). The CDR3 region has the DNA TGTGCCAGTAGAAATCCGGGACGGGGGGAGACCCAGTACTTC. Encoded protein: CASRNPGRGETQYF.

The chain has TRBV15 and TRBJ2-7, with 11 positions matching TRBD1. With V trimmed by 2 bases and J by 4 bases, 10 bases remained unmatched. The CDR3 has 17 residues. The germline CDR1 and CDR2 sequences are LNHNV and YYDKDF (reference sequence). The CDR3 loop is CATSRTLPGQGVYEQYF. DNA for the CDR3: TGTGCCACCAGCAGAACGCTACCGGGACAGGGGGTATACGAGCAGTACTTC.

This chain connects TRBV6-4 to TRBJ2-2; D might be TRBD2 (5 bases). Germline-derived CDR1 and CDR2 are MRHNA and SNTAGT. The CDR3 consists of 15 residues. V lost 3 bases, J lost 4 bases, and 12 bases lay in between. The CDR3 sequence: CASSDETIGTGELFF. CDR3 nucleotides: TGTGCCAGCAGTGATGAGACTATCGGCACCGGGGAGCTGTTTTTT.

The V call is TRBV30, the J call TRBJ2-5; D is uncertain. The J call may be wrong; the DNA end is better matched by TRBJ2-7. Germline V gives CDR1 GTSNPN, CDR2 SVGIG (reference sequence). CDR3 length: 12 residues. Here the CDR3 reads CAWSVLPLEQYF. CDR3 bases: TGTGCCTGGAGTGTACTCCCTCTCGAGCAGTACTTC.

This sequence joins TRBV7-6 and TRBJ2-1, with 9 bases matching TRBD1. The CDR3 totals 16 residues. Germline trimming cut 2 bases from V and 8 bases from J; bases unmatched to any gene: 10. Germline CDR1 is SGHVS and CDR2 is FNYEAQ. CDR3 in amino acids: CASSLLPQGQGYEQFF. CDR3 nucleotide sequence: TGTGCCAGCAGCTTACTTCCCCAGGGACAGGGCTATGAGCAGTTCTTC. The complete variable domain, with remaining parts taken from reference TRBV7-6 and TRBJ2-1, reads GAGVSQSPRYKVTKRGQDVALRCDPISGHVSLYWYRQALGQGPEFLTYFNYEAQQDKSGLPNDRFSAERPEGSISTLTIQRTEQRDSAMYRCASSLLPQGQGYEQFFGPGTRLTVL.

The rearrangement joins TRBV6-1 to TRBJ2-1, with 7 bases matching TRBD1. V was clipped by 5 bases and J by 9 bases; unmatched bases: 10. The germline V gene encodes CDR1 MNHNS and CDR2 SASEGT. The CDR3 has 14 residues. The CDR3: CASSTGVPGGEQFF. DNA for the CDR3: TGTGCCAGCAGTACAGGGGTCCCCGGAGGTGAGCAGTTCTTC.

The chain combines TRBV11-2 with TRBJ1-1; TRBD1 agrees at 9 bases. This CDR3 has 15 amino acids. The germline gives CDR1 SGHAT, CDR2 FQNNGV. J was trimmed by 4 bases and V by 4 bases; bases with no gene match: 7. CDR3 amino acids: CASSSSGTGPTEAFF. CDR3 sequence (DNA): TGTGCCAGCAGCTCGTCCGGGACAGGGCCCACTGAAGCTTTCTTT.

V gene TRBV19 combines with J gene TRBJ2-5; 8 bases are shared with TRBD1. The junction had 4 bases not matched to a gene; V was cut back by 2 bases and J by 2 bases. The length of the CDR3 is 15 residues. CDR1 is LNHDA and CDR2 is SQIVND in the germline V gene (reference sequence). The CDR3 DNA sequence: TGTGCCAGTAGTATAAGGACAGGGAATCAAGAGACCCAGTACTTC. It specifies CASSIRTGNQETQYF.

This clone was counted only a few times. The V and J genes are TRBV5-4 and TRBJ2-1; D remains ambiguous. CDR3 length: 13 amino acids. The V and J ends lost 0 bases and 6 bases respectively, with 7 bases between them. Germline assignment: CDR1 SGHNT and CDR2 YYREEE (reference sequence). CDR3 in amino acids: CASSLDYFNEQFF. For the CDR3, the DNA is TGTGCCAGCAGCTTGGATTATTTCAATGAGCAGTTCTTC.

The sample holds one count of this clone. This sequence joins TRBV2 and TRBJ1-2; 8 positions match TRBD1. CDR1 and CDR2 (germline): SNHLY, FYNNEI. Unmatched junction bases numbered 11, after V lost 11 bases and J lost 3 bases. This CDR3 is 14 amino acids long. As DNA, the CDR3 is TGTGCCGTCCCGCAAGGACAGGGCGACTATGGCTACACCTTC. Protein product: CAVPQGQGDYGYTF.

CDR3 DNA: TGTGCCAGCACCCGGGACAGGGGAGGCACTGAAGCTTTCTTT. Amino acids: CASTRDRGGTEAFF. V is TRBV6-1 and J is TRBJ1-1; 10 bases agree with TRBD1. The CDR3 is 14 residues long. Looked up from germline, CDR1 is MNHNS and CDR2 is SASEGT. Trimming took 7 bases from V and 4 from J; bases not matched to a gene: 6.

This clone has a handful of counts. This chain links TRBV6-6 with TRBJ2-2, with a possible D match to TRBD1 (7 bases). Germline CDR1 MNHNY, CDR2 SVGAGI (reference sequence). V was shortened by 6 bases and J by 3 bases, with 14 bases between the two germline ends. The CDR3 totals 15 residues. The CDR3 here is CASSPTGEDTGELFF. CDR3 nucleotide sequence: TGTGCCAGCAGCCCTACAGGGGAGGACACCGGGGAGCTGTTTTTT.

This clone was observed once. The chain has TRBV2 and TRBJ2-7; D gene ambiguous. The germline V and J ends were trimmed by 6 bases and 2 bases, with 14 bases remaining between them. CDR3 size: 14 residues. CDR1 SNHLY and CDR2 FYNNEI come from the germline V gene. CDR3 region: CASSPRVSTYEQYF. In DNA, the CDR3 is TGTGCCAGCAGCCCCCGGGTTTCAACCTACGAGCAGTACTTC.

V usage is TRBV2 and J usage is TRBJ1-5; a possible D gene is TRBD1 (6 bases). V was pared by 6 bases and J by 4 bases, with 10 bases between. This CDR3 contains 13 residues. Germline CDR1 reads SNHLY; CDR2 reads FYNNEI. CDR3 region: CASRGDTNQPQHF. The CDR3 DNA reads TGTGCCAGCAGGGGGGACACAAATCAGCCCCAGCATTTT.

CDR3 amino acids: CAWSETGDQPQHF. The CDR3 DNA follows: TGTGCCTGGAGTGAGACAGGGGATCAGCCCCAGCATTTT. The chain combines TRBV30 with TRBJ1-5, with 8 bases matching TRBD1. Germline V gene lookup returns CDR1 GTSNPN and CDR2 SVGIG (reference sequence). CDR3 size: 13 residues. Losses at the gene ends were 1 base for V and 5 bases for J; bases not matched to a gene: 1.

The V and J genes are TRBV5-1 and TRBJ2-1, with 9 bases identical to TRBD2. This CDR3 spans 16 amino acids. V was pared by 3 bases and J by 4 bases, with 8 bases of the junction left unmatched. From germline, CDR1 is SGHRS and CDR2 YFSETQ. In DNA, the CDR3 is TGCGCCAGCAGCTCGACCGGGACTAGCTCATACAATGAGCAGTTCTTC. Translation gives CASSSTGTSSYNEQFF.

This chain connects TRBV19 to TRBJ2-7, with TRBD2 as a possible D gene (5 bases). The CDR3 extends over 14 amino acids. Germline V gene data show CDR1 as LNHDA and CDR2 as SQIVND (reference sequence). The V gene lost 1 base and the J gene lost 3 bases, with 10 bases spanning the gap. CDR3 nucleotides: TGTGCCAGTAGTATAGGGCTCGGGAACTACGAGCAGTACTTC. As protein: CASSIGLGNYEQYF.

The V call is TRBV7-3, the J call TRBJ2-3; 14 nucleotides match TRBD2. The CDR3 runs to 16 residues. V lost 4 bases to trimming and J lost 2 bases; unmatched junction nucleotides: 2. From germline, CDR1 is SGHTA and CDR2 FQGTGA. CDR3 sequence (DNA): TGTGCCAGCAGCTCGGGACTAGCGGGAGTCACAGATACGCAGTATTTT. Translation gives CASSSGLAGVTDTQYF.